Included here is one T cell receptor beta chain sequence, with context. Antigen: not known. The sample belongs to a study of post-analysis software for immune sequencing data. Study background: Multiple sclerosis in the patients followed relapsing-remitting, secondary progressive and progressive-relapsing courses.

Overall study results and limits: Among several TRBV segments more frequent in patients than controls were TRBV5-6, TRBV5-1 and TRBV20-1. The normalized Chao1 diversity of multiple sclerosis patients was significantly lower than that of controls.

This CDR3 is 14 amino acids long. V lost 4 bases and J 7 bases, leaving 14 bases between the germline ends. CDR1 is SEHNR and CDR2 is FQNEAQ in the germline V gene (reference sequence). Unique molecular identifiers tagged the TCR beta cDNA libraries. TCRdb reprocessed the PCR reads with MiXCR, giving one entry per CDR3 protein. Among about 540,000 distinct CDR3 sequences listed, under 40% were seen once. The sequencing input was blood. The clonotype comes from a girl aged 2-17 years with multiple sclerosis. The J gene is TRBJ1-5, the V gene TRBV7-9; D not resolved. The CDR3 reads CASSSRLTGQPQHF. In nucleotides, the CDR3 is TGTGCCAGCAGCTCGCGGCTGACCGGGCAGCCCCAGCATTTT.